A single sample gave rise to the 7 T cell receptor beta chains below, sequenced in a study of blood T cell repertoires in COVID-19. TCRdb's copy holds only in-frame clones and misses some; the assay was immunoSEQ multiplex PCR. The sample contains fewer than 600,000 clones, around 87% of which appear only once. Material for sequencing was PBMCs or T cells enriched from blood (not recorded which). Receptors originate from a middle-aged woman who had recovered from COVID-19.

CDR3 sequence (DNA): TGTGCCAGCTCACCATACCGGGACACCGTATCCTACGAGCAGTACTTC. This translates into CASSPYRDTVSYEQYF. The chain joins TRBV18 to TRBJ2-7; weak D call: TRBD1 (6 bases). Trimming took off 2 bases at V and 1 base at J, with 15 bases between the two ends. The CDR3 extends over 16 amino acids. Germline CDR1 and CDR2: KGHSH and LQKENI.

The V gene is TRBV6-5, the J gene TRBJ1-1, with D unresolved. Trimming pared 0 bases from V and 4 bases from J, leaving 12 bases between. CDR1 is MNHEY and CDR2 is SVGAGI in the germline V gene. This CDR3 comprises 15 residues. Here the CDR3 reads CASSYSPGWATEAFF. CDR3 bases: TGTGCCAGCAGTTACTCGCCCGGATGGGCCACTGAAGCTTTCTTT.

The J gene is TRBJ2-4, the V gene TRBV7-9, with 15 positions matching TRBD2. CDR3 length: 18 amino acids. Germline V gene data show CDR1 as SEHNR and CDR2 as FQNEAQ (reference sequence). Trimming removed 5 bases from V and 0 bases from J; junction bases left unmatched: 5. CDR3 residues: CASSPRTSGRVAKNIQYF. The CDR3 DNA reads TGTGCCAGCAGCCCCCGGACTAGCGGGAGGGTAGCCAAAAACATTCAGTACTTC.

The DNA for the CDR3 is TGTGCCAGCAGCCCCAGACTAGCACGAGATACGCAGTATTTT. This translates into CASSPRLARDTQYF. The chain joins TRBV3-1 (or the pseudogene TRBV3-2) to TRBJ2-3; the match to TRBD2 covers 7 bases. The CDR3 has 14 amino acids. Trimming cost V 4 bases and J 5 bases; bases outside gene matches: 6. The germline V gene encodes CDR1 LGHDT and CDR2 YNNKEL (reference sequence).

The chain is built from TRBV20-1 and TRBJ2-5; D is ambiguous. CDR3 length: 11 amino acids. Trimming left V 1 base short and J 5 bases short, with 5 bases between. CDR1 and CDR2 (germline): DFQATT, SNEGSKA (reference sequence). Here the CDR3 reads CSARAGETQYF. The CDR3 region has the DNA TGCAGTGCTAGAGCCGGGGAGACCCAGTACTTC.

Points on this clone: In the same sample, other DNA sequences code for this CDR3. The chain links TRBV18 to TRBJ2-7, with no clear D. This CDR3 spans 12 amino acids. CDR1 is KGHSH, CDR2 LQKENI, per germline. Trimming took off 3 bases at V and 4 bases at J, with 7 bases between the two ends. CDR3 protein: CASSPGSYEQYF. CDR3 DNA sequence: TGTGCCAGCTCACCTGGCAGTTACGAGCAGTACTTC.

The V call is TRBV18, the J call TRBJ2-7; 14 bases are shared with TRBD2. Germline lookup yields CDR1 KGHSH and CDR2 LQKENI. Trimming removed 5 bases from V and 4 bases from J; junction bases left unmatched: 10. This CDR3 region has 17 residues. CDR3 protein: CASSSGTSGRSIYEQYF. CDR3 DNA: TGTGCCAGCTCATCAGGGACTAGCGGGAGAAGCATATACGAGCAGTACTTC.